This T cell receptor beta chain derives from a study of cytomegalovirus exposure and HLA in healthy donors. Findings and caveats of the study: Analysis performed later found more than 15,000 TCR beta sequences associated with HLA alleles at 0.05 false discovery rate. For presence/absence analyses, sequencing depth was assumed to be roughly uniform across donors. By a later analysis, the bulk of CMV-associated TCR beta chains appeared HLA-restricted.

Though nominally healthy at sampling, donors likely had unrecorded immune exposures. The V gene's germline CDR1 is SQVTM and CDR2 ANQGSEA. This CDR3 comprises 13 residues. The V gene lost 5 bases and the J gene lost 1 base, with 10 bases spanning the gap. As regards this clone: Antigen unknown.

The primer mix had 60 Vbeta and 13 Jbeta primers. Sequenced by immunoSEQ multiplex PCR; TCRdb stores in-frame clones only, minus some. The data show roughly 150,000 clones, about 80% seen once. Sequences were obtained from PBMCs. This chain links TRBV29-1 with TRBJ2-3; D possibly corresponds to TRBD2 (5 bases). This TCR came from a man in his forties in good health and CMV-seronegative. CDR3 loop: CSVWEWGTDTQYF. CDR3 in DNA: TGCAGCGTTTGGGAGTGGGGCACAGATACGCAGTATTTT.